The rows below give T cell receptor beta chains drawn from one sample of a study of blood T cell repertoires in COVID-19. Libraries were prepared by immunoSEQ multiplex PCR; TCRdb keeps only in-frame clonotypes and omits some of them. The sample lists under 300,000 clones; roughly 80% were seen once. Sequenced material: PBMCs or T cells enriched from blood (not recorded which). These receptors were collected from a man aged 50 to 59 who had recovered from COVID-19. The CDR3 runs from the conserved cysteine through the conserved F or W. D genes are given only for firm matches. Clone size is not always given. Where it is, it says once, few, many or a class for expanded clones.

>-|TRBV18|TRBJ1-6|TRBD1|14
TGTGCCAGCTCATCTGGGACAGCGAATTCACCCCTCCACTTT
CASSSGTANSPLHF
>-|TRBV7-3|TRBJ2-3|TRBD2|16
TGTGCCAGCAGCTTAACGGCGGGAGCTGGCACAGATACGCAGTATTTT
CASSLTAGAGTDTQYF
>-|TRBV7-2|TRBJ2-3|TRBD2|14
TGTGCCAGCAGCTTATCAGCGGGATGGGATACGCAGTATTTT
CASSLSAGWDTQYF
>many|TRBV18|TRBJ2-1|TRBD2|16
TGTGCCAGCTCTTACAAAGGACTAGCGGGAAACAATGAGCAGTTCTTC
CASSYKGLAGNNEQFF
>-|TRBV6-1|TRBJ1-5|-|13
TGTGCCAGCAGAGAAGGGGCCAATCAGCCCCAGCATTTT
CASREGANQPQHF
>-|TRBV7-9|TRBJ2-1|TRBD2|15
TGTGCCAGCAGGCAACCTGGACTAGCGGGAGACCTCCAGTTCTTC
CASRQPGLAGDLQFF
>-|TRBV3-1/TRBV3-2|TRBJ2-7|-|14
TGTGCCAGCAGCCAAGATCTAGTAAGCTACGAGCAGTACTTC
CASSQDLVSYEQYF
>-|TRBV10-1|TRBJ1-1|-|13
TGCGCCAGCAGTGAAGAGGGGACAAGGCCAGCTTTCTTT
CASSEEGTRPAFF
>-|TRBV5-4|TRBJ2-3|-|16
TGTGCCAGCAGCTCCCCGCGCGAGGGGGGCACAGATACGCAGTATTTT
CASSSPREGGTDTQYF
>-|TRBV9|TRBJ2-1|TRBD1|14
TGTGCCAGCAGCGCTTCACAGGGACAGGGGTCTTGGTTCTTC
CASSASQGQGSWFF
>many|TRBV19|TRBJ1-2|-|14
TGTGCCAGCCGCGACCGGGATGCTAACTATGGCTACACCTTC
CASRDRDANYGYTF